This entry describes one TCR beta chain. Methods used by the authors: Nucleated cell counts were estimated from reference gene primer amplification. Produced via immunoSEQ multiplex PCR; TCRdb's table is partial and in-frame only. The D gene and trimming were derived from the DNA, and the V and J assignments and clone size from that table. The sample lists about 150,000 clones, 80% to 90% seen once, with around 2.7% in the top ten. The data are from a study of blood T cell repertoires in COVID-19. Study information: Whether acute or convalescent, the COVID-19 samples came from the United States, Italy and Spain. T cells, B-cell-depleted T cells, or PBMCs provided the cDNA or gDNA that served as material.

Germline assignment: CDR1 KGHSH and CDR2 LQKENI. The V and J ends lost 0 bases and 4 bases respectively, with 12 bases between them. CDR3 length equals 16 residues. Sequenced sample: peripheral blood. The chain is built from TRBV18 and TRBJ1-4; D unresolved. The clonotype comes from a woman older than 75 with COVID-19, enrolled during active disease. The CDR3 region has the DNA TGTGCCAGCTCACCACCGGTTGGCAGAAATAATGAAAAACTGTTTTTT. Its translation: CASSPPVGRNNEKLFF.